The clone carrying this T cell receptor beta chain was recorded at least ten times. Its antigen remains unknown. The CDR3 is cut off 3 residues early in the read; its end comes from the germline J gene. Some clones are missing from TCRdb's copy, which holds only in-frame ones; the method was immunoSEQ multiplex PCR. The sample holds about 64,000 clones, and no clone turns up only once. CDR3 length equals 13 residues. Germline V gene lookup returns CDR1 DFQATT and CDR2 SNEGSKA (reference sequence). V dropped 3 bases and J dropped 8; count of bases not matched to a gene: 4. The sample is drawn from a study of T cell clonality in common variable immunodeficiency. Study findings and constraints: CVID subjects had higher TCRbeta clonality than healthy controls, most marked in about a third. Reportedly, TCR beta sequences from common variable immunodeficiency showed fewer deletions and N-nucleotide insertions.

The sequence was obtained from a person aged 18 to 70 in good health. The sample comprised peripheral blood mononuclear cells. The gene calls are TRBV20-1 and TRBJ1-4; TRBD1 matches at 9 bases. The sequenced CDR3 bases are TGCAGTGCTAGTCACAGGGGGCCCGAAAAA. As protein: CSASHRGPEK. The full-length CDR3 reads as CSASHRGPEKLFF.